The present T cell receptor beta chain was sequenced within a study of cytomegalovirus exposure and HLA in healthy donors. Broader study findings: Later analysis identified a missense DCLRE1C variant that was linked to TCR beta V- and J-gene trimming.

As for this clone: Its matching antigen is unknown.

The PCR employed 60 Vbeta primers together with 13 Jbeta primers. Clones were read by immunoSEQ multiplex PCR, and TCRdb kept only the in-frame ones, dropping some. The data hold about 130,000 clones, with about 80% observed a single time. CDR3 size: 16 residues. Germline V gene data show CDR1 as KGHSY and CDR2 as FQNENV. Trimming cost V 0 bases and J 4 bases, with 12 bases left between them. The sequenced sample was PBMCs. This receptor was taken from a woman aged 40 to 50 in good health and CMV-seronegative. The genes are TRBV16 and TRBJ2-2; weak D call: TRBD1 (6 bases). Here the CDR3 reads CASSQSTGIGTGELFF. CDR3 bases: TGTGCCAGCAGCCAATCCACAGGGATAGGCACCGGGGAGCTGTTTTTT.